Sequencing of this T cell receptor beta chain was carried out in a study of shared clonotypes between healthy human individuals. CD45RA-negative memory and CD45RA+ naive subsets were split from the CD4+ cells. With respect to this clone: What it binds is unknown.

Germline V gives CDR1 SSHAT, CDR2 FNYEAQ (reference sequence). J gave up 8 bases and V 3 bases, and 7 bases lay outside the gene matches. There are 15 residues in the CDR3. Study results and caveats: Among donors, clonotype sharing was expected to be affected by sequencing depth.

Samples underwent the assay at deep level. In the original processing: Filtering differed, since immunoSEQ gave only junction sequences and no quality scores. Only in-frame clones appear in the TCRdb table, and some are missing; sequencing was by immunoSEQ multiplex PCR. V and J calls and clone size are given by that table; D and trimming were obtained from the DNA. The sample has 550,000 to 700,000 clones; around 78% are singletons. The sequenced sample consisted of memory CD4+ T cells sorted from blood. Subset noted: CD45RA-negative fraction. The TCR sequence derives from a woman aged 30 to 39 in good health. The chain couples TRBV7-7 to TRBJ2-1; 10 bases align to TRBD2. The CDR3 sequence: CASSLSSGRADEQFF. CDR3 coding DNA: TGTGCCAGCAGCTTGTCGAGCGGGAGGGCCGATGAGCAGTTCTTC. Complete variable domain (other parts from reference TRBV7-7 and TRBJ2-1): GAGVSQSPRYKVTKRGQDVTLRCDPISSHATLYWYQQALGQGPEFLTYFNYEAQPDKSGLPSDRFSAERPEGSISTLTIQRTEQRDSAMYRCASSLSSGRADEQFFGPGTRLTVL.